These 24 T cell receptor beta chains came from one sample sequenced in a study of T cell clones after liver transplantation. Some clones are missing from TCRdb's copy, which holds only in-frame ones; the method was immunoSEQ multiplex PCR. The repertoire holds 50,000 to 60,000 clones, with about 71% as singletons. The sample in question was CD4+ T cells from blood, obtained at the roughly 15-month timepoint. These receptors came from a human patient who received a liver transplant. The graft donor may have given rise to some T cells.

The rearrangement uses TRBV9 and TRBJ2-1; the D is unclear. This CDR3 region has 13 residues. Germline assignment: CDR1 SGDLS and CDR2 YYNGEE. Between the trimmed V and J ends, which lost 3 bases and 2 bases, there was a span of 6 bases. The CDR3, as DNA: TGTGCCAGCAGCGATGGGACCTACAATGAGCAGTTCTTC. Amino acids: CASSDGTYNEQFF.

In its sample, this clone was seen a few times. The J gene is TRBJ1-1, the V gene TRBV5-1, with 9 bases lining up with TRBD1. J gave up 4 bases and V 4 bases, and 5 bases lay outside the gene matches. CDR1 is SGHRS and CDR2 is YFSETQ in the germline V gene. CDR3 size: 14 residues. CDR3 in DNA: TGCGCCAGCAGCGTTGGGGGACAGGGCACTGAAGCTTTCTTT. It encodes CASSVGGQGTEAFF.

J is TRBJ2-5 and V is TRBV7-8; 7 bases are shared with TRBD2. V shed 1 base and J 2 bases; nucleotides not matched to a gene: 7. Germline CDR1 and CDR2: SGHVS and FQNEAQ. This CDR3 is built from 16 residues. The CDR3 is CASSLGFTSAQETQYF. Written as DNA, the CDR3 is TGTGCCAGCAGCTTAGGGTTTACTAGCGCACAAGAGACCCAGTACTTC.

The V and J genes are TRBV2 and TRBJ2-1, with D maybe TRBD2 (6 bases). The CDR3 has 16 amino acids. Germline loops: CDR1 SNHLY, CDR2 FYNNEI. The V gene lost 4 bases and the J gene lost 6 bases, with 19 bases spanning the gap. This chain's CDR3 is CASSALAGNAPNEQFF. The CDR3 DNA reads as TGTGCCAGCAGTGCATTGGCGGGGAACGCCCCCAATGAGCAGTTCTTC.

The V call is TRBV7-2, the J call TRBJ2-3; TRBD1 matches at 9 bases. The V gene's germline CDR1 is SGHTA and CDR2 FQGNSA. This CDR3 is 16 amino acids long. Losses at the gene ends were 4 bases for V and 3 bases for J; bases not matched to a gene: 8. The CDR3 protein is CASSSPGTGLTDTQYF. The CDR3 DNA is TGTGCCAGCAGCTCCCCCGGGACAGGGTTGACAGATACGCAGTATTTT.

This clone was seen only a few times. J is TRBJ2-6 and V is TRBV5-4, with TRBD1 as a possible D gene (6 bases). The germline V gene encodes CDR1 SGHNT and CDR2 YYREEE (reference sequence). This CDR3 has 14 amino acids. The V end lost 4 bases, the J end lost 5 bases, and 10 bases lay between the germline ends. The CDR3 is CASSLWDRANVLTF. CDR3 nucleotide sequence: TGTGCCAGCAGCCTGTGGGACAGGGCCAACGTCCTGACTTTC.

The chain links TRBV5-1 to TRBJ2-7; no reliable D call. Trimming pared 4 bases from V and 3 bases from J, leaving 8 bases between. This CDR3 is 12 amino acids long. CDR1 SGHRS and CDR2 YFSETQ come from the germline V gene. CDR3 bases: TGCGCCAGCAGCATAGTGGGCTACGAGCAGTACGTC. It codes for CASSIVGYEQYV.

The count of this clone is one. V is TRBV19 and J is TRBJ1-3, with D perhaps matching TRBD1 (5 bases). CDR1 LNHDA and CDR2 SQIVND come from the germline V gene (reference sequence). This CDR3 is built from 14 residues. With 5 bases removed from V and 2 bases from J, the gap between germline ends came to 10 bases. The CDR3 loop is CASSSQGAGNTIYF. In nucleotides, the CDR3 is TGTGCCAGTAGTTCCCAGGGAGCTGGAAACACCATATATTTT.

The chain employs TRBV15 and TRBJ2-7, with D possibly being TRBD1 or TRBD2 (5 bases each). V was clipped by 1 base and J by 6 bases, with 7 bases between them. Germline lookup yields CDR1 LNHNV and CDR2 YYDKDF (reference sequence). This CDR3 is 12 amino acids long. CDR3 DNA: TGTGCCACCAGCAGAGGGGGGATCGAGCAGTACGTC. It codes for CATSRGGIEQYV.

This clone has just a few counts. The V gene is TRBV14, the J gene TRBJ1-2; D gene ambiguous. Trimming took off 10 bases at V and 6 bases at J, with 3 bases between the two ends. This CDR3 spans 8 amino acids. CDR1 and CDR2 from the germline V gene are SGHDN and FVKESK. CDR3 nucleotides: TGTGCCAACGATGGCTACACCTTC. Its translation: CANDGYTF.

The J gene is TRBJ2-1, the V gene TRBV9, with 8 bases matching TRBD2. V trimming: 4 bases; J trimming: 1 base; junction bases outside the gene matches: 4. Germline CDR1 is SGDLS and CDR2 is YYNGEE. This CDR3 contains 15 residues. DNA for the CDR3: TGTGCCAGCAGCCGGGGACTAGGATCCTACAATGAGCAGTTCTTC. Translation: CASSRGLGSYNEQFF.

This clone has ten or more counts. The chain uses TRBV6-6 and TRBJ2-7; the match to TRBD1 covers 7 bases. Germline loops: CDR1 MNHNY, CDR2 SVGAGI (reference sequence). The ends lost 2 bases at V and 3 bases at J; junction bases unmatched: 4. CDR3 length equals 14 residues. For the CDR3, the DNA is TGTGCCAGCAGTTACACGGGACAGAACTACGAGCAGTACGTC. Its protein is CASSYTGQNYEQYV.

This clone came up a few times. This chain links TRBV9 with TRBJ1-2; D uncertain. Trimming removed 0 bases from V and 4 bases from J, with 10 bases in between. The CDR3 is 14 residues long. Germline V gene sequence: CDR1 SGDLS, CDR2 YYNGEE. The CDR3 region is CASSVVAGGYGYTF. The DNA for the CDR3 is TGTGCCAGCAGCGTAGTGGCAGGAGGCTATGGCTACACCTTC.

The V call is TRBV29-1, the J call TRBJ1-1, with TRBD1 identical over 9 bases. With V trimmed by 6 bases and J by 2 bases, 4 bases remained unmatched. In germline, CDR1 is SQVTM, CDR2 ANQGSEA. CDR3 length equals 13 residues. The CDR3 loop reads CSVLQGANTEAFF. DNA of the CDR3: TGCAGCGTATTACAGGGGGCTAACACTGAAGCTTTCTTT.

The chain is built from TRBV28 and TRBJ2-1; 12 bases are a match to TRBD2. The CDR3 spans 15 residues. The V gene end was trimmed by 7 bases and the J gene end by 5 bases; junction bases not matched to a gene: 6. The germline gives CDR1 MDHEN, CDR2 SYDVKM. The CDR3 DNA sequence: TGTGCCAGCACCGGAGGACTAGCGGGGCACAATGAGCAGTTCTTC. It translates to CASTGGLAGHNEQFF.

The chain links TRBV7-9 to TRBJ2-7; D is unclear. CDR1 and CDR2 (germline): SEHNR, FQNEAQ (reference sequence). This CDR3 comprises 13 residues. Trimming stripped 1 base from V and 6 bases from J, with 10 bases between. CDR3 sequence reads: CASSLGSTLEQYF. CDR3 DNA sequence: TGTGCCAGCAGCTTAGGGTCGACGCTCGAGCAGTACTTC.

The V call is TRBV27, the J call TRBJ2-3; D tentatively fits TRBD1 or TRBD2 (7 bases each). The CDR3 totals 14 residues. Trimming stripped 6 bases from V and 1 base from J, with 11 bases between. Germline V gives CDR1 MNHEY, CDR2 SMNVEV (reference sequence). The CDR3 spells CASRAGGGTDTQYF. The CDR3, as DNA: TGTGCCAGCAGGGCAGGGGGGGGCACAGATACGCAGTATTTT.

This clone is deemed medium-sized. The gene calls are TRBV7-8 and TRBJ1-2; D uncertain. V lost 3 bases and J 6 bases, leaving 8 bases between the germline ends. The CDR3 spans 12 residues. The germline V gene has CDR1 SGHVS and CDR2 FQNEAQ. The CDR3 bases are TGTGCCAGCAGCTTGTTGACTGATGGCTACACCTTC. Its protein is CASSLLTDGYTF.

The V and J genes are TRBV5-6 and TRBJ1-5; 8 bases map to TRBD1. V lost 2 bases and J lost 4; bases outside the gene matches: 2. The germline V gene encodes CDR1 SGHDT and CDR2 YYEEEE. The CDR3 totals 14 residues. The CDR3 bases are TGTGCCAGCAGCTTTAACAGGGGGAATCAGCCCCAGCATTTT. The encoded protein is CASSFNRGNQPQHF.

The chain joins TRBV9 to TRBJ1-3; D unresolved. The CDR3 has 16 residues. V gave up 0 bases and J gave up 2 bases, with 12 bases separating them. Germline CDR1 and CDR2: SGDLS and YYNGEE. The CDR3 protein is CASSVGPDGAGNTIYF. In DNA, the CDR3 is TGTGCCAGCAGCGTAGGCCCCGACGGAGCTGGAAACACCATATATTTT.

The chain uses TRBV6-1 and TRBJ2-7; unclear D gene. This CDR3 has 12 residues. Trimming removed 6 bases from V and 2 bases from J, with 8 bases in between. Germline CDR1 MNHNS, CDR2 SASEGT. The CDR3 reads CASSTHPYEQYF. The CDR3 nucleotides read TGTGCCAGCAGCACACACCCCTACGAGCAGTACTTC.

As for this clone: A clone one base away is much larger, so this may be a read error. The rearrangement joins TRBV9 to TRBJ2-3; no clear D gene. The CDR3 spans 12 residues. Between the trimmed V and J ends, which lost 4 bases and 2 bases, there was a span of 5 bases. Germline lookup yields CDR1 SGDLS and CDR2 YYNGEE. In DNA, the CDR3 is TGTGCCAGCAGCCCCAACACAGATACGCAGTATTTT. Its protein product is CASSPNTDTQYF.

This chain uses TRBV19 with TRBJ1-2; tentatively, D is TRBD1 (5 bases). The V end lost 6 bases, the J end lost 6 bases, and 17 bases lay between the germline ends. Germline V CDR1 and CDR2: LNHDA, SQIVND (reference sequence). The CDR3 is 14 residues long. The CDR3 here is CASSPRTPLHGYTF. The CDR3 DNA follows: TGTGCCAGTAGCCCTCGGACACCTCTCCATGGCTACACCTTC.

J is TRBJ2-3 and V is TRBV7-2; 11 bases fit TRBD2. Germline trimming cut 0 bases from V and 4 bases from J; bases unmatched to any gene: 0. This CDR3 has 15 residues. Germline V gives CDR1 SGHTA, CDR2 FQGNSA. DNA for the CDR3: TGTGCCAGCAGCTTAGCACTAGCGGGAGCAGATACGCAGTATTTT. Translating it yields CASSLALAGADTQYF.